The 14 T cell receptor beta chains reported below all come from one sample, sequenced in a study of a mutant IDH1 vaccine in newly diagnosed glioma. Assay used: immunoSEQ multiplex PCR; TCRdb lists only in-frame clones, some missing. This sample yields 50,000 to 65,000 clones, of which 91% are seen a single time; around 2.5% belongs to the top ten. Which antigens these TCRs recognize remains unknown. Time point in this sample: week 11, during vaccination. Each dose of the vaccine consisted of 300 ug of mutant IDH1 20-mer peptide, with topical imiquimod. Sequenced here: PBMCs, sampled from a glioma patient whose treatment included an IDH1 peptide vaccine. These receptors were obtained from a man aged 50-60 years with glioma.

The CDR3 spells CASKVGATTDTQYF. CDR3 sequence (DNA): TGTGCCAGCAAGGTGGGAGCTACGACAGATACGCAGTATTTT. The V gene is TRBV2, the J gene TRBJ2-3; D is possibly TRBD2 (5 bases). Per the germline V gene, CDR1 is SNHLY and CDR2 is FYNNEI. Trimming removed 7 bases from V and 3 bases from J, with 14 bases in between. The CDR3 is made up of 14 amino acids.

This clone was detected only once. The rearrangement joins TRBV27 to TRBJ1-1; tentatively, D is TRBD1 (5 bases). The CDR3 spans 13 residues. Germline V CDR1 and CDR2: MNHEY, SMNVEV (reference sequence). V was pared by 0 bases and J by 4 bases, with 6 bases between. The CDR3 region is CASSLSGGTEAFF. As DNA, the CDR3 is TGTGCCAGCAGTTTATCCGGGGGCACTGAAGCTTTCTTT.

The rearrangement uses TRBV4-3 and TRBJ2-4; tentatively, D is TRBD2 (6 bases). The CDR3 has 14 residues. V lost 4 bases and J 1 base, leaving 8 bases between the germline ends. Per the germline V gene, CDR1 is LGHNA and CDR2 is YSLEER. CDR3 protein: CASSPSGAKNIQYF. Here the CDR3 DNA reads TGCGCCAGCAGCCCAAGCGGGGCCAAAAACATTCAGTACTTC.

The chain combines TRBV6-1 with TRBJ1-3; D uncertain. The CDR3 covers 12 residues. Germline V CDR1 and CDR2: MNHNS, SASEGT. Trimming left V 5 bases short and J 4 bases short, with 6 bases between. DNA for the CDR3: TGTGCCAGCAGTTTCCAGGGAAACACCATATATTTT. Its translation is CASSFQGNTIYF.

The chain joins TRBV30 to TRBJ2-5; the D call may be TRBD1 or TRBD2 (5 bases each). V shed 0 bases and J shed 6 bases, with 14 bases lying between them. The CDR3 totals 14 residues. CDR1 is GTSNPN, CDR2 SVGIG, per germline (reference sequence). In DNA, the CDR3 is TGTGCCTGGAGTGTACAGGAGGCTCGACAGACCCAGTACTTC. Translating gives CAWSVQEARQTQYF.

The chain has TRBV7-2 and TRBJ2-3, with D possibly being TRBD2 (5 bases). V gave up 5 bases and J gave up 5 bases, with 11 bases separating them. This CDR3 is 13 amino acids long. CDR1 and CDR2 (germline): SGHTA, FQGNSA. CDR3 residues: CASSRPRGDTQYF. The CDR3 DNA sequence: TGTGCCAGCAGCAGACCCCGGGGAGATACGCAGTATTTT. Variable domain in full (rest from reference TRBV7-2 and TRBJ2-3): GAGVSQSPSNKVTEKGKDVELRCDPISGHTALYWYRQSLGQGLEFLIYFQGNSAPDKSGLPSDRFSAERTGGSVSTLTIQRTQQEDSAVYLCASSRPRGDTQYFGPGTRLTVL.

The genes are TRBV6-5 and TRBJ1-4; D gene unclear. Trimming removed 6 bases at V and 7 bases at J, with 15 bases between. The CDR3 is 14 residues long. CDR1 and CDR2 from the germline V gene are MNHEY and SVGAGI. CDR3 amino acids: CASSPEQSGEKLFF. The CDR3 DNA sequence: TGTGCCAGCAGCCCTGAACAGTCGGGTGAAAAACTGTTTTTT.

This chain joins TRBV4-3 and TRBJ2-7; 11 bases fit TRBD2. Germline CDR1 reads LGHNA; CDR2 reads YSLEER. CDR3 length: 17 residues. V lost 1 base to trimming and J lost 2 bases; unmatched junction nucleotides: 7. This chain's CDR3 is CASSQGLAGGYPYEQYF. CDR3 DNA: TGCGCCAGCAGCCAAGGTCTAGCGGGGGGATACCCCTACGAGCAGTACTTC.

CDR3 in amino acids: CASTVQETQYF. The CDR3 DNA reads as TGTGCCAGCACAGTCCAAGAGACCCAGTACTTC. The V call is TRBV7-9, the J call TRBJ2-5; the D is unclear. The CDR3 totals 11 residues. CDR1 is SEHNR, CDR2 FQNEAQ, per germline (reference sequence). Trimming took 7 bases from V and 1 from J, leaving 4 bases between them.

The chain uses TRBV4-1 and TRBJ1-1; D uncertain. The V and J ends lost 4 bases and 4 bases respectively, with 10 bases between them. Germline V gene data show CDR1 as MGHRA and CDR2 as YSYEKL. The CDR3 is 13 amino acids. Written as DNA, the CDR3 is TGCGCCAGCAGCCTAGGACTCGCCACTGAAGCTTTCTTT. The encoded protein is CASSLGLATEAFF.

This clone was detected a few times. One junction end disagrees with the germline gene, perhaps due to a read error. The genes are TRBV4-3 and TRBJ2-7; the match to TRBD2 covers 12 bases. This CDR3 region has 14 residues. CDR1 and CDR2 (germline): LGHNA, YSLEER. This CDR3 reads CASSQDQTSGGKTF. CDR3 in DNA: TGCGCCAGCAGCCAAGATCAAACTAGCGGGGGGAAAACCTTC.

J is TRBJ2-2 and V is TRBV27; unclear D gene. The germline V gene has CDR1 MNHEY and CDR2 SMNVEV (reference sequence). V dropped 5 bases and J dropped 6 bases, with 13 bases sitting between them. This CDR3 comprises 14 residues. CDR3 DNA: TGTGCCAGCAGTGCCTACCGTTCGTCCGGGGAGCTGTTTTTT. This sequence encodes CASSAYRSSGELFF.

The CDR3 here is CASSLERDYNEQFF. The CDR3 region has the DNA TGTGCCAGCAGCTTGGAACGGGACTACAATGAGCAGTTCTTC. The chain combines TRBV5-6 with TRBJ2-1, with D possibly TRBD2 on 5 matching bases. This CDR3 is 14 amino acids long. The V end was cut by 0 bases, the J end by 3 bases, with 7 bases between. CDR1 and CDR2 from the germline V gene are SGHDT and YYEEEE.

The chain is built from TRBV2 and TRBJ1-6; TRBD1 is a possible D gene (5 bases). Germline lookup yields CDR1 SNHLY and CDR2 FYNNEI. V lost 5 bases and J lost 6, with 17 bases in between. CDR3 length equals 16 residues. The CDR3: CASSRDAGAGNSPLHF. CDR3 DNA: TGTGCCAGCAGTAGGGACGCCGGGGCGGGTAATTCACCCCTCCACTTT.